This paragraph reports one T cell receptor (beta chain). Under the authors' procedure: By means of reference gene primer amplification, nucleated cell counts were estimated. TCRdb keeps only in-frame clones here, not all; method: immunoSEQ multiplex PCR. V, J and clone size are those of that table, while D and trimming were read from the DNA. The data show 100,000 to 150,000 clones, roughly 80% seen once. The CDR3 extends over 19 amino acids. J gave up 0 bases and V 4 bases, and 13 bases lay outside the gene matches. In germline, CDR1 is SGHDN, CDR2 FVKESK. The data derive from a study of blood T cell repertoires in COVID-19. Study context: PBMCs, B-cell-depleted T cells, or T cells were the source of the cDNA or gDNA that made up the material.

The sequence derives from an older woman with acute or convalescent COVID-19. The specimen was peripheral blood. The gene calls are TRBV14 and TRBJ2-2, with 8 bases aligning to TRBD2. The CDR3 reads CASSPLWGGGSANTGELFF. Written as DNA, the CDR3 is TGTGCCAGCAGCCCCCTTTGGGGCGGGGGGAGCGCGAACACCGGGGAGCTGTTTTTT. Full variable domain (remainder filled in from reference TRBV14 and TRBJ2-2): EAGVTQFPSHSVIEKGQTVTLRCDPISGHDNLYWYRRVMGKEIKFLLHFVKESKQDESGMPNNRFLAERTGGTYSTLKVQPAELEDSGVYFCASSPLWGGGSANTGELFFGEGSRLTVL.